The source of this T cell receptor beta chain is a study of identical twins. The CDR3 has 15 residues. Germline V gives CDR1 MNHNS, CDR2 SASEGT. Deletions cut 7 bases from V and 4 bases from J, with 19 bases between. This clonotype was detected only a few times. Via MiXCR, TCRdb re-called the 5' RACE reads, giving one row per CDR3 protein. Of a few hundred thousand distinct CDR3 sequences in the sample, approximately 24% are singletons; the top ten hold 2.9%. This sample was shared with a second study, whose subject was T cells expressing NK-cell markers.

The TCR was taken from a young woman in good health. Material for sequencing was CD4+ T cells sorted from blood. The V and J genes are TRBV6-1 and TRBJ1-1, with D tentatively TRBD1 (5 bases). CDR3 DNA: TGTGCCAGCATTCTAGGTGGGGGTGGCGGCACTGAAGCTTTCTTT. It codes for CASILGGGGGTEAFF.